The subject of this entry is one TCR beta chain. Its target antigen remains unknown. Within one base of it there is no much larger clone, and no base qualities were kept. The sample comes from a study of T cells in Graves' hyperthyroidism and ophthalmopathy (dated by TCRdb to about 2019). Some background on the complete study: Peripheral blood samples were taken at initial diagnosis, before any treatment was given. The paper describes TCR Vbeta CDR3 sequencing of 135 peripheral blood samples, made up of about 41 ophthalmopathy patients, around 78 hyperthyroidism patients and 17 progressor patients. For training and testing, the 100 or so patients in the discovery cohort were randomly divided in a 7:3 ratio. In more than five Graves' hyperthyroidism patients, the study also compared T-cell repertoires from thyroid tissue with T-cell repertoires from blood. Prospective prediction of ophthalmopathy was tested in an independent validation cohort of fewer than 20 hyperthyroidism patients and 15 to 17 patients who later progressed to ophthalmopathy. Once sampling was done, hyperthyroidism patients were given methimazole at a starting dose of 30 mg daily, whereas ophthalmopathy patients were given high-dose intravenous methylprednisolone. To identify TCR V-J signatures that set the groups apart, the researchers used a discovery cohort of roughly 100 patients, made up of roughly 40 with Graves' ophthalmopathy and 57 with stable Graves' hyperthyroidism.

TCR beta CDR3 regions were amplified from RNA transcripts. The TCR CDR3 was subjected to a first round of RT-PCR using the HTBI primer set and the Qiagen OneStep RT-PCR kit. A second multiplex PCR round built the libraries, followed by size selection and purification. The libraries were sequenced on an Illumina HiSeq2000 using paired-end 100 bp reads. The original pipeline was this. SOAPnuke was used to process the raw data, with reads discarded if the reads contained adapters or uncalled bases, had a mean Phred below 15, or lacked an exact constant-primer or identifier match. COPE v1.2.5 was used to merge the high-quality paired reads, and each unique nucleotide sequence was defined as a clonotype. MiTCR v1.1 was used to align the clonotypes against IMGT TRBV, TRBD and TRBJ reference segments. The analysis included only V-J combinations with a frequency above 0.0001, which together covered around 99% of the repertoires. The TCS score was defined as F50 (clonal expansion) divided by E x V (chaos), with BLOSUM62-based TCRdist calculated between CDR3 peptides within each V-J. Welch's t-statistics and random forest reduced approximately 520 V-J features to roughly 13, which were used in a naive Bayes classifier (R e1071). The Morisita-Horn index was used to measure how similar the thyroid and blood repertoires were. Using fastp trimming at Q25 and MiXCR clonotype assembly, TCRdb reanalyzed the public sequencing data and kept in-frame beta chains. Each record represents a unique CDR3 protein, reported with the most common genes and DNA among its rows. The V and J calls were not made by the authors but by TCRdb's processing. Within this sample are some 800,000 distinct CDR3 sequences, with around 39% of them counted one time only. The ten largest clones capture about 9% of the sample.

Stable Graves' hyperthyroidism was defined as the absence of progression to ophthalmopathy over 18 months of follow-up. Hyperthyroidism patients were newly diagnosed, had a disease duration of under 2 months, and were aged 18 to 65 years. Exclusion was applied to patients with uncontrolled infections, other autoimmune diseases, pregnancy or lactation. Diagnoses were established on the basis of clinical symptoms, serum thyroxine and TRAb, thyroid ultrasound, and orbital computed tomography. Ficoll-Paque density gradient centrifugation was used to isolate PBMCs from 8 to 10 ml of fresh peripheral blood. Trizol reagent was used to extract total RNA, and RNA quality was then checked on an Agilent 2100 Bioanalyzer. Study-wide conclusions, independent of this receptor: No statistical method was used to fix the sample size in advance, and group allocation was not hidden from the investigators. During validation, the model predicted progression to ophthalmopathy a median of around 6 months ahead of onset, with just under 71% sensitivity and 72% to 85% specificity. Most expanded thyroid clonotypes (frequency above 0.001) were also detected in blood, suggesting blood repertoires may reflect thyroid immune responses. A 13 V-J signature model separated ophthalmopathy from stable hyperthyroidism, with approximately 87% sensitivity and roughly 81% specificity in cross-validation and 80%/75% in testing.

The germline V gene sets CDR1 to SGHTA and CDR2 to FQGNSA. V is trimmed back by 2 bases and J by 9 bases, and the junction contains 15 bases that no gene match accounts for. The CDR3, cysteine through phenylalanine, is 18 amino acids long. Solely the CDR3 DNA is kept, with 54 bases framed from the first base. Here the chain combines TRBV7-2 and TRBJ1-6; 8 nucleotides in the junction match TRBD1. This clonotype was sampled from a man younger than 35 with Graves' hyperthyroidism. Sequencing input: blood. The sequence in DNA is TGTGCCAGCAGCTTATTATTCGGAAGCACAGGGGGGAGTTCACCCCTCCACTTT. Protein translation: CASSLLFGSTGGSSPLHF. Supplemented by the reference TRBV7-2 and TRBJ1-6 proteins around the CDR3, the complete variable domain is GAGVSQSPSNKVTEKGKDVELRCDPISGHTALYWYRQSLGQGLEFLIYFQGNSAPDKSGLPSDRFSAERTGGSVSTLTIQRTQQEDSAVYLCASSLLFGSTGGSSPLHFGNGTRLTVT.